The 26 T cell receptor beta chains below all came from one sample that was sequenced in a study of cytomegalovirus exposure and HLA in healthy donors. Primers: 60 Vbeta forward and 13 Jbeta reverse. The assay was immunoSEQ multiplex PCR, and TCRdb's table has in-frame clones only and misses some. This sample has almost 70,000 clones, with approximately 70% found just once. Sequencing was carried out using PBMCs. These receptors originate from a male donor in good health and CMV-seropositive.

The chain couples TRBV5-4 to TRBJ2-3; D gene ambiguous. The CDR3 is made up of 15 amino acids. V was shortened by 5 bases and J by 2 bases, with 15 bases between the two germline ends. CDR1 and CDR2 from the germline V gene are SGHNT and YYREEE (reference sequence). CDR3 nucleotides: TGTGCCAGCAGTCGCTCGACTGCCCTCACAGATACGCAGTATTTT. Translated, it gives CASSRSTALTDTQYF.

This sequence joins TRBV18 and TRBJ2-5; 8 nucleotides match TRBD1. Per the germline V gene, CDR1 is KGHSH and CDR2 is LQKENI. CDR3 length: 14 amino acids. The trim removed 1 base at V and 5 bases at J, leaving 3 bases unmatched. CDR3 protein: CASSPQTGAETQYF. The CDR3 DNA is TGTGCCAGCTCACCACAGACAGGGGCGGAGACCCAGTACTTC. The whole variable domain, remainder taken from reference TRBV18 and TRBJ2-5, is NAGVMQNPRHLVRRRGQEARLRCSPMKGHSHVYWYRQLPEEGLKFMVYLQKENIIDESGMPKERFSAEFPKEGPSILRIQQVVRGDSAAYFCASSPQTGAETQYFGPGTRLLVL.

The chain couples TRBV4-1 to TRBJ2-3; the match to TRBD1 covers 8 bases. CDR1 and CDR2 from the germline V gene are MGHRA and YSYEKL. Trimming took 1 base from V and 3 from J; bases not matched to a gene: 6. The CDR3 sequence is 16 residues long. CDR3 region: CASSQGTGLGTDTQYF. For the CDR3, the DNA is TGCGCCAGCAGCCAAGGGACAGGGCTTGGGACAGATACGCAGTATTTT.

The rearrangement uses TRBV5-1 and TRBJ2-1; D is undetermined. CDR1 SGHRS and CDR2 YFSETQ come from the germline V gene. The V gene lost 4 bases and the J gene lost 0 bases, with 11 bases spanning the gap. The CDR3 runs 15 residues. In DNA form, the CDR3 reads TGCGCCAGCAGCCCAACCGGGTCCTCCTACAATGAGCAGTTCTTC. This sequence encodes CASSPTGSSYNEQFF.

V is TRBV25-1 and J is TRBJ2-3; 8 bases are a match to TRBD2. Losses at the gene ends were 1 base for V and 0 bases for J; bases not matched to a gene: 6. Germline V gene lookup returns CDR1 MGHDK and CDR2 SYGVNS. The CDR3 length is 17 residues. CDR3 sequence reads: CASSESPRTSSTDTQYF. CDR3 DNA: TGTGCCAGCAGTGAATCGCCCCGGACTAGCAGCACAGATACGCAGTATTTT.

This rearrangement joins TRBV5-4 to TRBJ1-6; D gene unclear. V was shortened by 0 bases and J by 5 bases, with 9 bases between the two germline ends. Germline CDR1 SGHNT, CDR2 YYREEE (reference sequence). This CDR3 has 15 residues. As DNA, the CDR3 is TGTGCCAGCAGCTTGGTGTCAGGCAATAATTCACCCCTCCACTTT. Translated: CASSLVSGNNSPLHF.

The genes are TRBV4-3 and TRBJ1-3, with 8 bases identical to TRBD1. Germline V gene data show CDR1 as LGHNA and CDR2 as YSLEER. With V trimmed by 1 base and J by 3 bases, 8 bases remained unmatched. The CDR3 totals 17 residues. The DNA for the CDR3 is TGCGCCAGCAGCCAAGCGACTTCCGGGACAGGTGGAAACACCATATATTTT. It encodes CASSQATSGTGGNTIYF.

The chain carries TRBV6-5 and TRBJ1-1, with TRBD1 as a possible D gene (5 bases). CDR1 MNHEY and CDR2 SVGAGI come from the germline V gene. This CDR3 is built from 12 residues. Trimming took off 6 bases at V and 3 bases at J, with 8 bases between the two ends. The CDR3 sequence is CASREGHTEAFF. The CDR3 bases are TGTGCCAGCAGGGAGGGACACACTGAAGCTTTCTTT.

The V gene is TRBV9, the J gene TRBJ2-2; 12 bases fit TRBD2. V lost 4 bases to trimming and J lost 7 bases; unmatched junction nucleotides: 17. Per the germline V gene, CDR1 is SGDLS and CDR2 is YYNGEE. This CDR3 is built from 19 residues. The CDR3 nucleotides read TGTGCCAGCAGCCAATCGGGGAGGCTAGCGGGAGGGCCGAACGGGGAGCTGTTTTTT. It codes for CASSQSGRLAGGPNGELFF.

The sample holds a few counts of this clone. V gene TRBV10-2 combines with J gene TRBJ2-7; D remains ambiguous. Germline V gene sequence: CDR1 WSHSY, CDR2 SAAADI. Between the trimmed V and J ends, which lost 0 bases and 3 bases, there was a span of 9 bases. The CDR3 has 14 residues. The CDR3 DNA reads as TGCGCCAGCAGTGAGTCTGGCCCGATCTACGAGCAGTACTTC. Protein: CASSESGPIYEQYF.

This chain uses TRBV6-5 with TRBJ2-7, with 11 nucleotides matching TRBD2. Germline V gene sequence: CDR1 MNHEY, CDR2 SVGAGI. J gave up 6 bases and V 3 bases, and 10 bases lay outside the gene matches. This CDR3 has 16 amino acids. In DNA form, the CDR3 reads TGTGCCAGCAGTTATGGCGGGACTAGCGGTCAGGGCGAGCAGTACTTC. Translated: CASSYGGTSGQGEQYF.

As to this clone: Sequence at one end of the junction differs from germline and may be a read error. The sample carries other DNA sequences with the same CDR3. This chain joins TRBV19 and TRBJ1-1; 12 nucleotides line up with TRBD1. Germline CDR1 and CDR2: LNHDA and SQIVND (reference sequence). CDR3 size: 14 residues. Here the CDR3 DNA reads TGTGCCAGTAGGGGACAGGGGGCGTTTGCTGAGGCTTTCTTT. Protein product: CASRGQGAFAEAFF.

The CDR3 bases are TGCAGCGTTTTTGCGGGACTTGGGGTCGATGAGCAGTTCTTC. It is translated as CSVFAGLGVDEQFF. The rearrangement links TRBV29-1 to TRBJ2-1; a weak D match, TRBD2 (6 bases). Germline V gene data show CDR1 as SQVTM and CDR2 as ANQGSEA. This CDR3 contains 14 residues. Trimming took off 5 bases at V and 8 bases at J, with 19 bases between the two ends.

The rearrangement joins TRBV18 to TRBJ1-1; possibly TRBD1 for D (5 bases). CDR1 is KGHSH and CDR2 is LQKENI in the germline V gene. The CDR3 length is 15 residues. Trimming left V 3 bases short and J 2 bases short, with 13 bases between. The DNA of the CDR3 is TGTGCCAGCTCACCCAGACAGACCACTAACACTGAAGCTTTCTTT. It specifies CASSPRQTTNTEAFF.

This chain links TRBV2 with TRBJ2-7; D perhaps matches TRBD2 (6 bases). Germline-derived CDR1 and CDR2 are SNHLY and FYNNEI. CDR3 length: 14 residues. V was shortened by 6 bases and J by 1 base, with 13 bases between the two germline ends. CDR3 in amino acids: CASRGGWGSYEQYF. The CDR3 region has the DNA TGTGCCAGCAGGGGGGGATGGGGGTCCTACGAGCAGTACTTC.

The rearrangement links TRBV7-2 to TRBJ2-2; D is unclear. The V and J ends lost 5 bases and 2 bases respectively, with 12 bases between them. Germline values: CDR1 SGHTA, CDR2 FQGNSA. The CDR3 length is 15 residues. CDR3 sequence reads: CASSEESVNTGELFF. The CDR3 DNA follows: TGTGCCAGCAGCGAGGAATCCGTAAACACCGGGGAGCTGTTTTTT.

This clone appeared a few times. The CDR3 protein is CASKLATTYNEQFF. The CDR3 DNA reads TGTGCCAGTAAGCTAGCGACTACCTACAATGAGCAGTTCTTC. The chain joins TRBV19 to TRBJ2-1; TRBD2 might be the D (6 bases). V lost 7 bases, J lost 2 bases, and 12 bases lay in between. The CDR3 extends over 14 amino acids. CDR1 is LNHDA, CDR2 SQIVND, per germline (reference sequence). Filled out from reference TRBV19 and TRBJ2-1, the complete variable domain reads DGGITQSPKYLFRKEGQNVTLSCEQNLNHDAMYWYRQDPGQGLRLIYYSQIVNDFQKGDIAEGYSVSREKKESFPLTVTSAQKNPTAFYLCASKLATTYNEQFFGPGTRLTVL.

This sequence joins TRBV7-9 and TRBJ1-1; 9 bases agree with TRBD1. This CDR3 contains 15 residues. After removal of 2 bases from V and 4 bases from J, the junction contained 5 bases not matched to a gene. CDR1 SEHNR and CDR2 FQNEAQ come from the germline V gene (reference sequence). CDR3 loop: CASSLNPGQGTEAFF. In nucleotides, the CDR3 is TGTGCCAGCAGCTTAAATCCGGGACAGGGCACTGAAGCTTTCTTT.

The J gene is TRBJ2-7, the V gene TRBV6-1; TRBD2 matches 7 bases. The germline V gene has CDR1 MNHNS and CDR2 SASEGT. This CDR3 is 12 amino acids long. Germline trimming cut 5 bases from V and 6 bases from J; bases unmatched to any gene: 4. This CDR3 reads CASSLADLEQYF. In DNA, the CDR3 is TGTGCCAGCAGTCTAGCGGACCTCGAGCAGTACTTC.

This chain links TRBV5-1 with TRBJ1-5; 9 bases agree with TRBD1. The V and J ends lost 1 base and 7 bases, in that order; junction bases with no gene match: 6. This CDR3 spans 15 amino acids. Germline CDR1 SGHRS, CDR2 YFSETQ. CDR3 nucleotides: TGCGCCAGCAGCTTGCTTGGGACAGGGAACCAGCCCCAGCATTTT. Encoded protein: CASSLLGTGNQPQHF.

The rearrangement uses TRBV5-1 and TRBJ2-7; D remains unclear. The CDR3 totals 14 residues. Trimming pared 0 bases from V and 3 bases from J, leaving 10 bases between. Germline-derived CDR1 and CDR2 are SGHRS and YFSETQ. CDR3: CASSLGYESYEQYF. The CDR3 nucleotides are TGCGCCAGCAGCTTGGGATATGAGAGCTACGAGCAGTACTTC. Using reference TRBV5-1 and TRBJ2-7 for the parts outside the CDR3, the full variable domain is KAGVTQTPRYLIKTRGQQVTLSCSPISGHRSVSWYQQTPGQGLQFLFEYFSETQRNKGNFPGRFSGRQFSNSRSEMNVSTLELGDSALYLCASSLGYESYEQYFGPGTRLTVT.

This chain links TRBV5-1 with TRBJ1-3, with D unresolved. V gave up 5 bases and J gave up 7 bases, with 19 bases separating them. The CDR3 sequence is 15 residues long. CDR1 is SGHRS and CDR2 is YFSETQ in the germline V gene. CDR3 region: CASRRDDMNWNTIYF. The DNA for the CDR3 is TGCGCCAGCAGGCGTGACGACATGAATTGGAACACCATATATTTT.

V gene TRBV30 combines with J gene TRBJ1-2, with 10 bases matching TRBD1. The V gene's germline CDR1 is GTSNPN and CDR2 SVGIG (reference sequence). The CDR3 has 16 residues. With V trimmed by 4 bases and J by 8 bases, 16 bases remained unmatched. CDR3: CAWKPGIGGQGTGYTF. The CDR3 coding sequence is TGTGCCTGGAAGCCCGGGATTGGGGGACAGGGGACCGGCTACACCTTC.

The rearrangement uses TRBV7-9 and TRBJ2-1, with D tentatively TRBD2 (5 bases). V was cut by 4 bases and J by 10 bases, with 14 bases left in between. Germline V CDR1 and CDR2: SEHNR, FQNEAQ (reference sequence). The CDR3 spans 13 residues. The CDR3 loop is CASSSIGSGEQFF. The CDR3 DNA follows: TGTGCCAGCAGCTCTATAGGGAGCGGAGAGCAGTTCTTC.

V is TRBV28 and J is TRBJ2-5; TRBD2 matches at 12 bases. Germline CDR1 reads MDHEN; CDR2 reads SYDVKM. There are 15 residues in the CDR3. Losses at the gene ends were 6 bases for V and 4 bases for J; bases not matched to a gene: 6. The CDR3 protein is CASSPSGRERETQYF. CDR3 coding DNA: TGTGCCAGCAGCCCTAGCGGGAGGGAGCGAGAGACCCAGTACTTC.

The chain couples TRBV7-8 to TRBJ1-1; D gene unclear. Germline CDR1 reads SGHVS; CDR2 reads FQNEAQ. The CDR3 consists of 13 residues. V lost 3 bases and J 1 base, leaving 6 bases between the germline ends. CDR3 amino acids: CASSFEENTEAFF. CDR3 nucleotide sequence: TGTGCCAGCAGCTTCGAGGAGAACACTGAAGCTTTCTTT. The variable domain in full, completed from reference TRBV7-8 and TRBJ1-1, reads GAGVSQSPRYKVAKRGQDVALRCDPISGHVSLFWYQQALGQGPEFLTYFQNEAQLDKSGLPSDRFFAERPEGSVSTLKIQRTQQEDSAVYLCASSFEENTEAFFGQGTRLTVV.